This T cell receptor beta chain was found in a study of OX40 agonist ivuxolimab in advanced cancers. About the investigation overall: Ivuxolimab, which targeted the costimulatory receptor OX40 (CD134), was an agonistic, fully human IgG2 monoclonal antibody. The paper reports the monotherapy dose-escalation portion (N = 52 patients) of the phase I ivuxolimab trial. Patients were allowed to have had prior anti-PD-1, anti-PD-L1 or anti-CTLA-4 therapy, and 40% of the dose-escalation patients had been treated with checkpoint inhibitors. Three dose-escalation patients achieved partial responses, one with hepatocellular carcinoma and two with cutaneous melanoma. The point of sequencing TCRbeta in the periphery was to test whether ivuxolimab changed TCR sequence diversity and drove clonal T-cell expansion. The dose-escalation cohort was 82.7% male with a mean age of about 65 years, ranging from about 23 to 85. Of the approximately 50 dose-escalation patients, hepatocellular carcinoma was present in about 20, melanoma in some 15, renal cell carcinoma in 9 and head and neck cancer in 9. Intravenous ivuxolimab was administered to patients every 2 weeks at six dose levels: 0.01, 0.1, 0.3, 1.5, 3 and 10 mg/kg.

On this clone itself: Which antigen it targets is not known. Within one base of it there is no much larger clone, and no base qualities were kept.

The CDR3 holds 16 amino acids from the cysteine to the phenylalanine. Here the CDR3 DNA is all that survives: 48 bases in frame from base 1. From the germline V gene, CDR1 is MNHNS and CDR2 is SASEGT. At the junction V is shortened by 4 bases and J by 4 bases, with 19 bases in between. The trial excluded patients who had a history of autoimmune disease or who were on systemic immunosuppression. In every dose cohort, peripheral blood was drawn for TCR sequencing at baseline, cycle 4 day 1, and cycle 7 day 1. Samples came from an open-label, multicenter, first-in-human phase I dose-escalation trial of ivuxolimab. Adults with locally advanced or metastatic melanoma, renal cell, hepatocellular, or head and neck squamous cell carcinoma were enrolled in the trial. Before TCR sequencing, CD4+ and CD8+ T cells were separately sorted from peripheral blood. Genomic DNA was isolated from the sorted cells so that the TCRbeta CDR3 region could be sequenced. The immunoSEQ Assay was used to sequence the TCRbeta CDR3 regions. TCRdb retrieved this table from immuneACCESS and kept in-frame rearrangements only. Not all clones are present; in checked studies, unresolved V genes account for under half, and no reason is known for the remainder. This sample is represented by about 28,000 clones; more than 75% of them were singletons. Of the sample, roughly 31% is held by the ten largest clones.

Here is what the overall study found, with its caveats: At doses from 0.1 to 3.0 mg/kg, clonal expansion was seen in both CD4+ and CD8+ blood T cells between baseline and week 6. After ivuxolimab, CD8+ T cells had more expanded clones than CD4+ T cells on average. The antigen specificity of the peripheral T cells that underwent clonal expansion was not determined. Low levels of normalized T-cell clonal expansion were also seen in some patients who did not respond. In the 0.1-3.0 mg/kg groups, partial responders had among the lowest normalized peripheral clonal expansion, particularly in CD8+ T cells.

The rearranged segments are TRBV6-1 and TRBJ2-5; the D gene is perhaps TRBD1, on 5 matching bases. This receptor was identified in an adult with an advanced solid tumor such as melanoma, head and neck, liver or kidney cancer. Sequences were derived from CD4+ or CD8+ T cells sorted from blood, sampled in a trial of the OX40 agonist ivuxolimab. CDR3 loop: CASSGGVFVGGETQYF. The DNA is TGTGCCAGCAGTGGGGGCGTGTTTGTGGGCGGAGAGACCCAGTACTTC.